This TCR beta chain was identified during a study of T-cell reconstitution after alpha-beta-depleted transplantation in children. Germline-derived CDR1 and CDR2 are MNHEY and SVGAGI. Trimming shortened V by 7 bases and J by 0 bases, and 19 bases separated the two germline ends. This CDR3 has 17 residues. Preparation of the TCRbeta library involved a method that used unique molecular identifiers. TCRdb redid the calling of the PCR reads with MiXCR, one entry per CDR3 protein. The sample records approximately 93,000 distinct CDR3 sequences, 7% to 10% being singletons. This clonotype was seen repeatedly, ten times or more.

The sequences come from PBMCs from the stem cell graft donor, collected from the stem cell graft. The sequence was obtained from a human donor who donated a stem cell graft to a child with congenital amegakaryocytic thrombocytopenia. V and J are TRBV6-5 and TRBJ1-3; D is unresolved. CDR3 sequence reads: CASNLRAVAFSGNTIYF. The CDR3 DNA reads as TGTGCCAGCAATTTGCGGGCAGTTGCCTTCTCTGGAAACACCATATATTTT.